The 12 T cell receptor beta chains in this list originate from one sample, sequenced in a study of vaccination and CD4 T cells after COVID-19 (dated by TCRdb to between 2022 and 2023). What these receptors recognize is not known. Libraries were prepared through PCR. Sequencing was carried out with an Illumina iSeq 100. DNA from cultured CD4+ T cells underwent TCR sequencing with the Oncomine TCR Beta short-read assay at the Johns Hopkins FTIC core. Starting from the raw public reads, TCRdb applied fastp trimming at Q25, assembled clones with MiXCR and retained in-frame beta chains. Entries that share a CDR3 protein sequence are merged under the most common genes and DNA. Across this sample there are more than 15,000 distinct CDR3 sequences, with roughly half seen only once. The ten biggest clones cover around 10% of the sample. According to the study, the label for this sample's treatment or condition signals: approximately nine-day PBMC culture with coronavirus spike peptide pools or control peptides (ViraFEST assay).

The sequenced sample was CD4+ T cells from blood, cultured in vitro. The source of these receptors is a human donor who had recovered from COVID-19.

This chain uses TRBV5-1 with TRBJ2-1, with TRBD2 matching over 8 bases. Trimming cost V 1 base and J 4 bases; bases outside gene matches: 1. This CDR3 contains 14 residues. Germline V CDR1 and CDR2: SGHRS, YFSETQ. The CDR3 protein is CASSLRGRYNEQFF. For the CDR3, the DNA is TGCGCCAGCAGCTTGCGCGGGAGGTACAATGAGCAGTTCTTC.

A few counts support this clonotype. V usage is TRBV5-1 and J usage is TRBJ1-2, with D unresolved. CDR3 length equals 13 residues. Between the trimmed V and J ends, which lost 3 bases and 2 bases, there was a span of 8 bases. The germline gives CDR1 SGHRS, CDR2 YFSETQ. CDR3 in DNA: TGCGCCAGCAGCTACGGAGGGAACTATGGCTACACCTTC. Protein sequence: CASSYGGNYGYTF.

The V gene is TRBV20-1, the J gene TRBJ1-5; 7 nucleotides line up with TRBD1. This CDR3 has 14 residues. Germline CDR1 is DFQATT and CDR2 is SNEGSKA (reference sequence). The CDR3 sequence: CSATVRQGTQPQHF. CDR3 sequence (DNA): TGCAGCGCCACCGTAAGACAGGGCACTCAGCCCCAGCATTTT.

This rearrangement joins TRBV27 to TRBJ1-3; no firm D call. Germline loops: CDR1 MNHEY, CDR2 SMNVEV (reference sequence). This CDR3 spans 16 amino acids. V was clipped by 2 bases and J by 0 bases, with 11 bases between them. The CDR3 region has the DNA TGTGCCAGCAGTTTAATGGGCCATGGCTCTGGAAACACCATATATTTT. It encodes CASSLMGHGSGNTIYF.

The chain combines TRBV10-3 with TRBJ1-2; 7 bases fit TRBD1. The V and J ends lost 11 bases and 2 bases, in that order; junction bases with no gene match: 8. Per germline, CDR1 ENHRY and CDR2 SYGVKD. The CDR3 totals 13 residues. CDR3 in DNA: TGTGCCGCCAATTCAGGGGGAAACTATGGCTACACCTTC. This encodes CAANSGGNYGYTF.

This clonotype was counted between two and nine times. The chain uses TRBV6-2 or TRBV6-3 and TRBJ1-1; 9 bases agree with TRBD1. J lost 4 bases, V lost 6 bases, and 6 bases had no gene match. Germline assignment: CDR1 MNHEY and CDR2 SVGEGT. The CDR3 totals 14 residues. The CDR3 reads CASRGTGGGTEAFF. CDR3 DNA sequence: TGTGCCAGCAGGGGTACAGGGGGCGGCACTGAAGCTTTCTTT.

This sequence joins TRBV12-3 or TRBV12-4 and TRBJ1-1, with no clear D. V lost 2 bases, J lost 10 bases, and 17 bases lay in between. This CDR3 is 14 amino acids long. The CDR3 is CASSLKDTVDGAFF. The CDR3 coding sequence is TGTGCCAGCAGTTTAAAAGACACCGTTGACGGAGCTTTCTTT.

This clonotype has more than one count but fewer than ten. The rearrangement uses TRBV15 and TRBJ1-3; D unclear. The CDR3 has 18 amino acids. V gave up 0 bases and J gave up 0 bases, with 15 bases separating them. Germline V CDR1 and CDR2: LNHNV, YYDKDF (reference sequence). CDR3 in amino acids: CATSRDRGVSSSGNTIYF. The CDR3 DNA reads TGTGCCACCAGCAGAGATCGAGGTGTCTCGAGCTCTGGAAACACCATATATTTT.

CDR3: CASSVLGEAGGYGEQFF. CDR3 sequence (DNA): TGTGCCAGCAGCGTTCTAGGGGAGGCGGGGGGATACGGGGAGCAGTTCTTC. The rearrangement joins TRBV11-2 to TRBJ2-1; 8 bases align to TRBD2. Unmatched junction bases numbered 19, after V lost 5 bases and J lost 10 bases. CDR1 is SGHAT and CDR2 is FQNNGV in the germline V gene. This CDR3 spans 17 amino acids. Looking up the rest from reference TRBV11-2 and TRBJ2-1 gives the full variable domain: EAGVAQSPRYKIIEKRQSVAFWCNPISGHATLYWYQQILGQGPKLLIQFQNNGVVDDSQLPKDRFSAERLKGVDSTLKIQPAKLEDSAVYLCASSVLGEAGGYGEQFFGPGTRLTVL.

This clonotype was seen a handful of times. Here the CDR3 reads CATSTGEGELFF. Here the CDR3 DNA reads TGTGCCACCAGTACGGGAGAAGGGGAGCTGTTTTTT. The V gene is TRBV24-1, the J gene TRBJ2-2; a possible D gene is TRBD2 (6 bases). The germline V gene encodes CDR1 KGHDR and CDR2 SFDVKD. The CDR3 extends over 12 amino acids. V was cut by 6 bases and J by 8 bases, with 9 bases left in between.

A single count supports this clonotype. The chain recombines TRBV27 with TRBJ2-1; D call uncertain. Trimming stripped 2 bases from V and 5 bases from J, with 13 bases between. This CDR3 comprises 15 residues. Per the germline V gene, CDR1 is MNHEY and CDR2 is SMNVEV (reference sequence). CDR3 in amino acids: CASSLGDWVNNEQFF. CDR3 nucleotides: TGTGCCAGCAGTTTAGGGGATTGGGTAAACAATGAGCAGTTCTTC.

Only a few counts were recorded for this clonotype. This chain uses TRBV5-4 with TRBJ1-2, with 9 bases lining up with TRBD1. The CDR3 extends over 14 amino acids. J was trimmed by 7 bases and V by 3 bases; bases with no gene match: 7. The germline gives CDR1 SGHNT, CDR2 YYREEE (reference sequence). Written as DNA, the CDR3 is TGTGCCAGCAGCTCATCGGACAGGGGAGGTGGCTACACCTTC. Its protein product is CASSSSDRGGGYTF.